This T cell receptor (beta chain) emerged from a study of prognosis after radiotherapy for stage I lung cancer. TCR beta CDR3 was amplified from genomic DNA by two-round multiplex PCR. Gene-specific TRBV and TRBJ primers were used in PCR round one. TCRdb re-analysed the multiplex PCR reads in MiXCR, keeping a single row per CDR3 protein. The sample lists around 25,000 distinct CDR3 sequences; 35% to 40% were seen once. The CDR3 consists of 16 residues. V lost 5 bases to trimming and J lost 7 bases; unmatched junction nucleotides: 13. Germline V gives CDR1 MNHEY, CDR2 SVGEGT. This clonotype was seen ten or more times.

V is TRBV6-2 or TRBV6-3 and J is TRBJ1-4, with 7 bases lining up with TRBD1. Sequencing used PBMCs, obtained before or after stereotactic body radiation therapy (not recorded which). The sequence was obtained from a donor aged 50 or older with non-small cell lung cancer. For the CDR3, the DNA is TGTGCCAGCAGTGACCCGGGGAAGGGGGCGTTTGAAAAACTGTTTTTT. Protein product: CASSDPGKGAFEKLFF.